This entry is about one TCR beta chain. The antigen this receptor binds is unknown. One end of the junction fails to match germline, which may point to a read error. For CDR1 and CDR2, the germline V gene (reference sequence) lists DFQATT and SNEGSKA. The CDR3 covers 13 residues, taking in both the cysteine and the phenylalanine. Of all the DNA, just the CDR3 is kept, 39 bases in frame from base 1. This record comes from a study of tumor and adjacent non-tumor tissue in lung cancer (dated 2018 in TCRdb). With respect to the entire study: The cohort included about eleven adenocarcinoma, 2 squamous cell carcinoma and 1 small cell lung cancer patients. The study compared bulk TCRbeta repertoires from lung tumor tissue and matched distant non-tumor lung tissue of some 15 lung cancer patients. A total of some 130,000,000 productive TCRbeta reads were generated by sequencing, corresponding to an average of about 4.2 million reads per sample. For each patient, one tumor sample and one normal lung sample were taken, giving roughly 30 paired specimens that underwent TCRbeta CDR3 sequencing. The roughly 15 enrolled patients, of whom about 10 were men and 5 were women, were aged about 31 to 85 years and were diagnosed with TNM stage I to III disease.

Libraries were built with multiplex PCR. Sequenced on an Illumina HiSeq 2500. Following protocols modified from ARM-PCR, the researchers constructed TCRbeta libraries through three rounds of nested PCR with primers (Table S4). PCR products of 200-500 bp were gel-excised and purified with the QIAquick gel extraction kit before sequencing. In the authors' own workflow: Reads were cleaned with Trimmomatic, merged with FLASH into complete CDR3 sequences, and assigned to V(D)J germline segments with MiTCR. Clonal diversity was computed as the inverse Simpson's index with VDJtools. In-frame sequences without a premature stop codon were defined as productive reads. The public reads were quality trimmed at Q25 with fastp and then assembled into clones with MiXCR by TCRdb, keeping productive beta chains. Every CDR3 protein is listed once, alongside the most common genes and DNA of its rows. TCRdb's processing, not the authors', yielded these V and J calls. The sample records 69,000 or so distinct CDR3 sequences, around 73% of which are singletons. The ten top clones hold 28% of the sample.

RNA was extracted from bulk unsorted tissue and checked for quality with a NanoDrop ND-1000 and an Agilent 2100. The donors were newly diagnosed lung cancer patients admitted for thoracic surgery in China from August to November 2014 who had not received prior chemotherapy. Patients who had received previous radiotherapy or chemotherapy, or who had another concurrent cancer, were excluded from the study. Surgical tissue pieces of 1-2 cm3 were preserved in RNAlater solution and were kept at -80 degrees C until use. Points the paper makes about the study in general: Only around 14 patients were in the cohort, and the authors stated that larger samples and more detailed clinical data are needed. Because peripheral blood was not sequenced, the blood TCRbeta repertoires of the lung cancer patients in the study went unexamined. Significantly higher TCR diversity was found in younger patients, and higher tumor TCR diversity was associated with shorter overall and disease-free survival. Neither the sequencing platform nor unique molecular identifiers are named or mentioned anywhere in the methods. The top 100 clones accounted for a significantly larger cumulative portion of the repertoire in normal lung than in tumor tissue. Tumor tissue showed significantly greater TCR diversity (inverse Simpson) than normal lung tissue (about 400 vs 180, P = 0.0075, Mann-Whitney U test).

This TCR was sampled from a man aged 55 to 69 with non-small cell lung cancer. The specimen sequenced was lung tumor tissue. The chain couples TRBV20-1 to TRBJ1-1, and the D gene may be TRBD1, 5 bases matching. The CDR3 protein sequence reads: CSARGRANIEAFF. The sequence in DNA is TGCAGTGCTAGGGGCAGGGCGAACATTGAAGCCTTCTTT.